The 32 T cell receptor beta chains below all came from one sample that was sequenced in a study of neurological immune-mediated disorders. The time point was: longitudinal time-point 2. From the 5' RACE reads, TCRdb called clonotypes with MiXCR, one entry per CDR3 protein. The repertoire includes roughly 60,000 distinct CDR3 sequences, 8.5% to 10% of them detected once, and approximately 12% sits in the top ten. Sequenced material: PBMCs. The receptors originated from a man aged 25-45 years in good health.

This clonotype was recorded at least ten times. The chain uses TRBV20-1 and TRBJ2-1; TRBD2 is a possible D gene (7 bases). The V gene's germline CDR1 is DFQATT and CDR2 SNEGSKA (reference sequence). V was clipped by 5 bases and J by 6 bases, with 11 bases between them. The CDR3 is made up of 12 amino acids. The DNA of the CDR3 is TGCAGTGCTTCAAGGGGGGGCAATGAGCAGTTCTTC. Encoded protein: CSASRGGNEQFF.

As to this clonotype: This may be a read error: a much more frequent sequence differs by one nucleotide. V gene TRBV6-1 combines with J gene TRBJ2-7; 8 bases are a match to TRBD2. The germline V gene encodes CDR1 MNHNS and CDR2 SASEGT. There are 14 residues in the CDR3. The chain's CDR3 is CASSETSASYDQYF. The CDR3 DNA reads TGTGCCAGCAGTGAGACTAGCGCCTCCTACGATCAGTACTTC.

This clonotype was counted many times. The V call is TRBV5-1, the J call TRBJ2-5; 8 bases are shared with TRBD1. The length of the CDR3 is 14 residues. Losses at the gene ends were 3 bases for V and 5 bases for J; bases not matched to a gene: 6. Germline V gene data show CDR1 as SGHRS and CDR2 as YFSETQ. CDR3 region: CASSSGTGEETQYF. CDR3 DNA: TGCGCCAGCAGCTCCGGGACAGGTGAGGAGACCCAGTACTTC.

This clonotype was picked up many times. The rearrangement links TRBV3-1 to TRBJ1-1; D might be TRBD1 (6 bases). The germline V gene encodes CDR1 LGHDT and CDR2 YNNKEL (reference sequence). With 4 bases removed from V and 14 bases from J, the gap between germline ends came to 26 bases. The CDR3 extends over 15 amino acids. The CDR3 bases are TGTGCCAGCAGCCCAGTCATTGATGGGGGCGCGGGTCCCTTCTTT. Residues: CASSPVIDGGAGPFF.

This clonotype occurred many times. The chain combines TRBV4-1 with TRBJ2-2, with 12 bases matching TRBD1. This CDR3 comprises 15 residues. Per germline, CDR1 MGHRA and CDR2 YSYEKL. The J segment lost 4 bases and the V segment lost 3 bases, leaving 0 bases of the junction unmatched. Here the CDR3 reads CASSQGQGATGELFF. The CDR3 region has the DNA TGCGCCAGCAGCCAGGGACAGGGGGCCACCGGGGAGCTGTTTTTT.

There are many counts of this clonotype. The chain recombines TRBV20-1 with TRBJ2-3; TRBD2 matches 10 bases. The V gene end was trimmed by 1 base and the J gene end by 4 bases; junction bases not matched to a gene: 8. This CDR3 comprises 16 residues. Germline CDR1 is DFQATT and CDR2 is SNEGSKA (reference sequence). In DNA form, the CDR3 reads TGCAGTGCTAGAGCGGCAAGCGGGAGGGCATCAGATACGCAGTATTTT. Protein product: CSARAASGRASDTQYF.

This clonotype was recorded at least ten times. CDR3 sequence (DNA): TGCGCCAGCAGCCTCGGACAGGGGAACCTAGAGACCCAGTACTTC. This gives the protein CASSLGQGNLETQYF. The V and J genes are TRBV5-1 and TRBJ2-5, with 9 nucleotides matching TRBD1. The junction had 8 bases not matched to a gene; V was cut back by 4 bases and J by 4 bases. This CDR3 comprises 15 residues. Germline CDR1 is SGHRS and CDR2 is YFSETQ.

In its sample, this clonotype was seen many times. The V gene is TRBV5-1, the J gene TRBJ2-7; 7 bases align to TRBD1. Trimming cost V 6 bases and J 6 bases; bases outside gene matches: 9. Germline CDR1 SGHRS, CDR2 YFSETQ. The CDR3 runs 13 residues. CDR3 region: CASNGGYRGEQYF. For the CDR3, the DNA is TGCGCCAGCAATGGGGGTTACAGGGGCGAGCAGTACTTC.

This clonotype showed up many times. V usage is TRBV5-1 and J usage is TRBJ1-4; unclear D gene. Germline values: CDR1 SGHRS, CDR2 YFSETQ. Trimming pared 2 bases from V and 3 bases from J, leaving 11 bases between. This CDR3 is 15 amino acids long. CDR3 nucleotides: TGCGCCAGCAGCTTCTCGGGGTCGGCTAATGAAAAACTGTTTTTT. Amino acid sequence: CASSFSGSANEKLFF.

A note on this clonotype: One end of the junction does not line up with germline, which may come from a read error. The chain recombines TRBV25-1 with TRBJ2-1; D is ambiguous. This CDR3 has 11 residues. Germline CDR1 is MGHDK and CDR2 is SYGVNS. The CDR3 DNA is TGCGCCGGCAGTGATTCTCCTGAGCAGTTCTTC. Protein sequence: CAGSDSPEQFF.

The table lists this clonotype with many counts. The chain has TRBV3-1 and TRBJ2-2, with no clear D. V was trimmed by 6 bases and J by 1 base, leaving 12 bases between them. Germline V gives CDR1 LGHDT, CDR2 YNNKEL (reference sequence). The CDR3 has 15 amino acids. The CDR3 loop is CASRTHLGNTGELFF. CDR3 DNA: TGTGCCAGCAGAACTCATCTAGGGAACACCGGGGAGCTGTTTTTT. The whole variable domain, remainder taken from reference TRBV3-1 and TRBJ2-2, is DTAVSQTPKYLVTQMGNDKSIKCEQNLGHDTMYWYKQDSKKFLKIMFSYNNKELIINETVPNRFSPKSPDKAHLNLHINSLELGDSAVYFCASRTHLGNTGELFFGEGSRLTVL.

This clonotype was counted ten times or more. The genes are TRBV7-8 and TRBJ2-3, with TRBD1 matching 9 bases. The V gene's germline CDR1 is SGHVS and CDR2 FQNEAQ. V trimming: 4 bases; J trimming: 3 bases; junction bases outside the gene matches: 8. This CDR3 region has 16 residues. Here the CDR3 DNA reads TGTGCCAGCAGCTCAAGGGGACAGGGAAGAACAGATACGCAGTATTTT. Its translation is CASSSRGQGRTDTQYF.

V and J are TRBV29-1 and TRBJ1-2, with a weak D call TRBD1 (6 bases). This CDR3 has 14 residues. CDR1 SQVTM and CDR2 ANQGSEA come from the germline V gene. V lost 3 bases and J 4 bases, leaving 15 bases between the germline ends. The CDR3 DNA sequence: TGCAGCGTTGACTTACAGGGACTTTTCTATGGCTACACCTTC. Amino acid sequence: CSVDLQGLFYGYTF.

This clonotype was counted ten times or more. The V call is TRBV20-1, the J call TRBJ2-7; 7 bases map to TRBD2. Germline V gives CDR1 DFQATT, CDR2 SNEGSKA (reference sequence). The V segment lost 1 base and the J segment 3 bases; nucleotides outside the gene matches: 3. This CDR3 spans 13 amino acids. CDR3 sequence: CSARGLADYEQYF. Written as DNA, the CDR3 is TGCAGTGCTAGAGGCCTAGCGGACTACGAGCAGTACTTC.

This clonotype was observed many times. The rearrangement joins TRBV6-1 to TRBJ2-1; TRBD2 matches at 11 bases. V lost 3 bases and J lost 8; bases outside the gene matches: 6. This CDR3 has 15 residues. Per germline, CDR1 MNHNS and CDR2 SASEGT. The DNA of the CDR3 is TGTGCCAGCAGTGACGAGATAGCGGGAGGGGATGAGCAGTTCTTC. Protein product: CASSDEIAGGDEQFF.

This clonotype was seen repeatedly, ten times or more. The chain is built from TRBV27 and TRBJ2-1; D is tentatively TRBD1 or TRBD2 (5 bases each). The V end lost 3 bases, the J end lost 4 bases, and 13 bases lay between the germline ends. Germline assignment: CDR1 MNHEY and CDR2 SMNVEV (reference sequence). This CDR3 has 15 residues. DNA for the CDR3: TGTGCCAGCAGTTTCACCGGGACGCCTTACAATGAGCAGTTCTTC. Protein sequence: CASSFTGTPYNEQFF.

In this sample, this clonotype turned up many times. V usage is TRBV3-1 and J usage is TRBJ1-1; D remains ambiguous. CDR1 and CDR2 from the germline V gene are LGHDT and YNNKEL (reference sequence). The CDR3 is made up of 11 amino acids. Trimming removed 1 base from V and 7 bases from J, with 4 bases in between. Here the CDR3 DNA reads TGTGCCAGCAGCCAAGGGGGTGAAGCTTTCTTT. This translates into CASSQGGEAFF.

Ten or more counts support this clonotype. The CDR3 spells CASSFGLAGGDTQYF. CDR3 nucleotides: TGTGCCAGCAGCTTCGGACTAGCGGGAGGAGATACGCAGTATTTT. The J gene is TRBJ2-3, the V gene TRBV13; 14 nucleotides match TRBD2. The CDR3 consists of 15 residues. V shed 3 bases, J shed 5 bases, and the junction held 1 base outside the gene matches. Germline CDR1 PRHDT, CDR2 FYEKMQ (reference sequence).

This clonotype came up many times. This chain links TRBV28 with TRBJ2-3; 8 positions agree with TRBD2. The CDR3 consists of 13 residues. Germline assignment: CDR1 MDHEN and CDR2 SYDVKM. With 6 bases clipped from V and 5 bases from J, the junction kept 4 bases outside the gene matches. CDR3: CASSPRGGDTQYF. DNA of the CDR3: TGTGCCAGCAGCCCCCGGGGGGGAGATACGCAGTATTTT.

The table lists this clonotype with many counts. The chain recombines TRBV12-3 or TRBV12-4 with TRBJ2-7; 7 bases are a match to TRBD1. Losses at the gene ends were 5 bases for V and 7 bases for J; bases not matched to a gene: 11. The CDR3 contains 14 residues. The CDR3 nucleotides are TGTGCCAGCAGTCCCTCCGACAGGGCCCGGGAGCAGTACTTC. This gives the protein CASSPSDRAREQYF.

Remarks on this clonotype: This may arise from a read error, as a much more abundant clone is one base away. The V call is TRBV29-1, the J call TRBJ2-5; perhaps TRBD1 as D (7 bases). With 7 bases removed from V and 2 bases from J, the gap between germline ends came to 14 bases. Looked up from germline, CDR1 is SQVTM and CDR2 is ANQGSEA. There are 13 residues in the CDR3. The CDR3 nucleotides are TGCAGCGAAGCGACAGGGACTCAAGAGACCCAGTACTTC. This encodes CSEATGTQETQYF. The full variable domain, its missing parts supplied by reference TRBV29-1 and TRBJ2-5, is SAVISQKPSRDICQRGTSLTIQCQVDSQVTMMFWYRQQPGQSLTLIATANQGSEATYESGFVIDKFPISRPNLTFSTLTVSNMSPEDSSIYLCSEATGTQETQYFGPGTRLLVL.

This clonotype was observed many times. The chain couples TRBV7-9 to TRBJ2-1, with 12 positions matching TRBD2. J gave up 6 bases and V 5 bases, and 8 bases lay outside the gene matches. The CDR3 is made up of 16 amino acids. Germline CDR1 and CDR2: SEHNR and FQNEAQ (reference sequence). In DNA, the CDR3 is TGTGCCAGCAGCCGAATACTAGCGGGAGGTCGCAATGAGCAGTTCTTC. Amino acids: CASSRILAGGRNEQFF.

This clonotype was detected ten times or more. CDR3 DNA sequence: TGCAGTGCAGGGACTAGCGGGACCCAAGAGACCCAGTACTTC. The encoded protein is CSAGTSGTQETQYF. The chain has TRBV20-1 and TRBJ2-5, with 13 bases fitting TRBD2. Germline loops: CDR1 DFQATT, CDR2 SNEGSKA (reference sequence). The CDR3 contains 14 residues. The V gene end was trimmed by 6 bases and the J gene end by 1 base; junction bases not matched to a gene: 2.

J is TRBJ1-1 and V is TRBV20-1; tentative D call: TRBD1 (6 bases). Germline CDR1 reads DFQATT; CDR2 reads SNEGSKA (reference sequence). V was clipped by 6 bases and J by 2 bases, with 13 bases between them. The CDR3 has 13 amino acids. Here the CDR3 reads CSARGTPNTEAFF. The CDR3 DNA reads TGCAGTGCCCGCGGGACACCTAACACTGAAGCTTTCTTT.

In its sample, this clonotype was seen many times. The chain joins TRBV5-1 to TRBJ1-1; unclear D gene. The CDR3 extends over 15 amino acids. V lost 0 bases and J lost 4, with 13 bases in between. The V gene's germline CDR1 is SGHRS and CDR2 YFSETQ. The CDR3 region has the DNA TGCGCCAGCAGCTTGGCCCTAGACACGGGCACTGAAGCTTTCTTT. It yields the protein CASSLALDTGTEAFF.

Ten or more counts support this clonotype. This chain connects TRBV12-3 or TRBV12-4 to TRBJ2-2; no reliable D call. The V and J ends lost 1 base and 4 bases respectively, with 4 bases between them. This CDR3 region has 13 residues. Here the CDR3 reads CASSLGATGELFF. The CDR3 DNA reads TGTGCCAGCAGTTTAGGGGCCACCGGGGAGCTGTTTTTT.

This clonotype has ten or more counts. The J gene is TRBJ2-7, the V gene TRBV20-1, with TRBD2 matching 8 bases. V gave up 0 bases and J gave up 0 bases; unmatched junction bases: 7. In germline, CDR1 is DFQATT, CDR2 SNEGSKA (reference sequence). There are 16 residues in the CDR3. In nucleotides, the CDR3 is TGCAGTGCTAGAGATCTGGGCGGGAGGTCCTCCTACGAGCAGTACTTC. Amino acids: CSARDLGGRSSYEQYF.

This clonotype came up many times. The chain joins TRBV14 to TRBJ2-5; TRBD2 matches 13 bases. The germline gives CDR1 SGHDN, CDR2 FVKESK. This CDR3 region has 19 residues. J gave up 4 bases and V 0 bases, and 11 bases lay outside the gene matches. The CDR3 DNA follows: TGTGCCAGCAGCCAAGAATTCTCCTGGACTAGCGGGAGTAGAGAGACCCAGTACTTC. Protein product: CASSQEFSWTSGSRETQYF.

This clonotype was counted many times. The V and J genes are TRBV12-3 or TRBV12-4 and TRBJ1-5; TRBD1 aligns across 7 bases. V was clipped by 3 bases and J by 4 bases; unmatched bases: 6. This CDR3 spans 15 amino acids. The CDR3 DNA reads TGTGCCAGCAGTTTGTATACAGGGGTGAATCAGCCCCAGCATTTT. This codes for CASSLYTGVNQPQHF.

This clonotype came up many times. The V gene is TRBV9, the J gene TRBJ1-2; 10 bases agree with TRBD1. The J segment lost 0 bases and the V segment lost 0 bases, leaving 2 bases of the junction unmatched. Germline V lookup: CDR1 SGDLS, CDR2 YYNGEE. There are 16 residues in the CDR3. The CDR3 reads CASSVGGTGANYGYTF. In nucleotides, the CDR3 is TGTGCCAGCAGCGTAGGGGGGACAGGGGCTAACTATGGCTACACCTTC.

This clonotype was seen ten or more times. The gene calls are TRBV7-8 and TRBJ2-7; TRBD1 aligns across 7 bases. Germline lookup yields CDR1 SGHVS and CDR2 FQNEAQ. The CDR3 loop spans 13 amino acids. The V segment lost 1 base and the J segment 7 bases; nucleotides outside the gene matches: 4. The CDR3 sequence is CASSLDRGPEQYF. The CDR3 DNA sequence: TGTGCCAGCAGCTTAGACAGGGGCCCGGAGCAGTACTTC. Drawing the rest from reference TRBV7-8 and TRBJ2-7, the complete variable domain is GAGVSQSPRYKVAKRGQDVALRCDPISGHVSLFWYQQALGQGPEFLTYFQNEAQLDKSGLPSDRFFAERPEGSVSTLKIQRTQQEDSAVYLCASSLDRGPEQYFGPGTRLTVT.

This clonotype was seen many times. The CDR3 nucleotides read TGCAGCGGTGGAGGAACTTACACTGAAGCTTTCTTT. Protein: CSGGGTYTEAFF. The chain links TRBV29-1 to TRBJ1-1, with D unresolved. The CDR3 loop spans 12 amino acids. CDR1 is SQVTM and CDR2 is ANQGSEA in the germline V gene. The ends were cut back, 7 bases at V and 3 bases at J, with 12 bases in the middle. The variable domain in full, with the rest retrieved from reference TRBV29-1 and TRBJ1-1, is SAVISQKPSRDICQRGTSLTIQCQVDSQVTMMFWYRQQPGQSLTLIATANQGSEATYESGFVIDKFPISRPNLTFSTLTVSNMSPEDSSIYLCSGGGTYTEAFFGQGTRLTVV.